This T cell receptor (beta chain) was captured in a study of PD-1 blockade in classical Hodgkin lymphoma. Profiling relied on immunoSEQ multiplex PCR, and the TCRdb table lists in-frame clones only, not all of them. The repertoire holds around 42,000 clones, 55% to 75% seen once, with 3% in the top ten. Germline trimming cut 0 bases from V and 4 bases from J; bases unmatched to any gene: 5. This CDR3 has 15 amino acids. Germline values: CDR1 PRHDT, CDR2 FYEKMQ (reference sequence). Study findings and constraints: Baseline TCR diversity was reportedly lower in newly diagnosed patients than in healthy donors. It was reported as lower still in relapsed/refractory patients.

For this clone: Its antigen is unidentified.

All the patients suffered relapse after autologous stem cell transplantation, and brentuximab vedotin exposure differed. Specimen: peripheral blood mononuclear cells (PBMCs), collected at baseline. This sequence originates from a human donor with classical Hodgkin lymphoma. The rearrangement uses TRBV13 and TRBJ2-7; 8 bases align to TRBD2. This CDR3 is CASSLGYGRVYEQYF. The CDR3 nucleotides are TGTGCCAGCAGCTTAGGCTACGGGAGGGTTTACGAGCAGTACTTC.